This paragraph reports one TCR beta chain. No antigen is known for it. No qualities accompany the bases; no much larger clone lies one base away. Preparation of the library involved the immunoSEQ multiplex PCR assay. A mixture of 60 forward primers for TCR Vbeta segments and 13 reverse primers for TCR Jbeta segments was used in the multiplex PCR. The CDR3 region of rearranged TCR beta genes was amplified from genomic DNA with a multiplex PCR assay. Amplified TCR beta libraries were sequenced as 87-base-pair reads on the Illumina HiSeq System. Per the authors' processing: In a later analysis, 77 million or so unique TCR beta chains were counted across the 666 repertoires, and around 10 million of these chains were shared by at least two donors. Raw reads were error-corrected and collapsed into unique sequences with a nearest-neighbor algorithm that merged closely related sequences to remove PCR and sequencing errors. Alignment of CDR3 sequences to IMGT reference sequences was used to assign V, D and J gene segments. Each retained sequence needed at least a six-nucleotide match to both a V gene segment and a J gene segment. Rearrangements were classified as productive when the CDR3 lacked stop codons and remained in frame with V and J, and all other rearrangements were classified as non-productive. CDR3 was defined according to IMGT convention as the region running from the second conserved V-encoded cysteine to the conserved J-encoded phenylalanine. Sequences without an unambiguous match to a single V gene segment were excluded from the earlier analysis of 450 to 650 of the donors. An earlier analysis of almost 600 of the donors classified V segments as functional when productive rearrangements were above 56.7% and as segregating when the standard deviation between donors was above 5%. A statistical classification framework was built to diagnose cytomegalovirus status from the catalog of TCR beta chain sequences. A later analysis assigned V and J genes by comparing TCR nucleotide sequences with IMGT/GENE-DB human TR gene sequences. Using the TCRdist pipeline, a later analysis assigned CDR3 sequences along with most-parsimonious VDJ recombination scenarios. A later analysis defined each TCR beta chain by its CDR3 amino acid sequence plus V-gene family, and excluded reads lacking a unique V-gene family. In a later analysis, 500 to 700 highly shared, low-generation-probability nucleotide sequences were removed to address suspected cross-contamination and a sequencing artifact. In a later analysis, a clonal expansion index for each public chain was calculated from normalized within-repertoire ranks of inferred template counts. In a later analysis, generation probabilities were computed with a VDJ recombination model fitted to out-of-frame rearrangements, and the resulting probabilities were checked against IGoR. A later analysis scored TCR-TCR, TCR-HLA and TCR-CMV co-occurrence with hypergeometric tests, applying a repertoire-size bias correction to TCR pairs. To estimate false discovery rates, a later analysis permuted the HLA or CMV assignments 20 times. In a later analysis, co-occurring TCRs were grouped using DBSCAN, with TCRdist sequence similarity added in when clustering inside HLA-allele-positive subsets. Co-occurrence clustering excluded repertoires with fewer than 30,000 or more than 120,000 public chains, plus five with anomalous nucleotide sharing. TCRdb holds this immuneACCESS table with in-frame rearrangements only. Some clones are missing; in checked studies, unresolved V genes explain under half, and the rest has no known cause. Clone size and the V and J calls come from that table; the DNA yielded D and trimming. In all, the sample holds some 240,000 clones, and over 90% of those were seen once. The ten largest clonotypes hold 1.5% to 2% of the sample.

The data were obtained in a study of cytomegalovirus exposure and HLA in healthy donors (dated by TCRdb to the late 2010s). Some background on the complete study: An earlier analysis of approximately 600 of the donors reported roughly 300 Gb of sequence data and more than 90 million unique TCR beta sequences from roughly 180 million T cells. On average, 235,054 unique TCR beta nucleotide sequences were sequenced per donor among 398 genotyped donors of the cohort, with 15% to 20% of those sequences being non-productive. A later genetic analysis used genome-wide SNP genotypes for 398 of the 666 donors, treating that subset as a discovery cohort. An early release that covered about 600 HLA-typed donors contained approximately 320 gigabases of sequencing data and 65 million to 100 million unique TCR sequences. Donor age, sex, ethnicity and CMV serostatus were compiled together with the repertoire data. To decide whether each TCR beta V gene segment behaved as functional or pseudogenic, an earlier analysis of fewer than 750 of the donors relied on high-throughput TCR beta sequencing. Four to six DR-DQ haplotypes were handled as single units for association and clustering, since linkage in the cohort was strong. Both class I and class II loci were covered by HLA typing, at four-digit resolution. Typing coverage varied by locus: roughly 620-640 donors for A, B, C, DRB1 and DQB1; roughly 560 for DQA1; more than 600 for DPA1; 450 to 480 for DPB1. A later analysis re-analyzed previously published TCR beta repertoires from 666 donors and added high-resolution HLA genotyping to study TCR occurrence patterns. The study used immunosequencing to profile the T cell repertoires of 666 subjects and linked those repertoires to cytomegalovirus serostatus. The study aimed to test whether signatures of past pathogen exposure could be identified by cataloging public T cell receptors. High-throughput TCR immunosequencing, statistical association of individual TCRs with disease status, and machine learning were combined to predict cytomegalovirus infection status. The genetic ancestry cluster associated with self-reported Caucasian donors included about four fifths of the roughly 400 genotyped donors. Rather than using new phenotypic data, the later analysis identified candidate immune exposures from TCR beta sequences and from how often those sequences occurred across donors. Besides the first cohort of approximately 710 subjects, a separate validation cohort made up of over a hundred different subjects was used. All discovery cohort repertoires had been generated on a single sequencing platform.

The cohort consisted of some 670 healthy bone marrow donors. All cohort members were sampled while nominally healthy, although unrecorded immune exposures were likely present. The donor was CMV seronegative and belonged to the group of around 400 seronegative cohort members. Every donor gave a peripheral blood sample, and the peripheral blood mononuclear cells from that sample were used for TCR beta sequencing. Genomic DNA extraction from the blood cell samples was performed with the Qiagen DNeasy Blood Extraction Kit. Findings and caveats that apply to the study as a whole: Most TCR sequences were observed very rarely across donors, whereas some public TCRs were present in many individuals. A later genetic analysis reported fewer N-insertions in productive TCRs among donors in an Asian-associated ancestry cluster than the roughly 700-donor mean. A further reported finding was that TCR beta sequences accurately predicted the HLA-A and HLA-B alleles for most subjects in the first cohort. A later analysis found that TCR association rates varied across HLA loci, with DRB1 alleles showing the most associated TCRs and HLA-C alleles the fewest. In this cohort, only TCR beta chains were sequenced, and detectable features were limited by the absence of alpha or paired-chain data. HLA typing was unavailable for some donors at each locus, so association tests used only the typed subset. A cluster of highly shared sequence variants was judged likely to represent a technical artifact of the sequencing pipeline. According to a later analysis, parvovirus B19, influenza, CMV and Epstein-Barr virus appeared linked to several top co-occurrence clusters. CMV serostatus was the only immune exposure information available for the cohort. The authors suggested that the approach could potentially be extended to other disease states and immunological phenotypes. When HLA alleles, especially DR and DQ, strongly co-occurred, TCR associations were difficult to assign to individual alleles. According to a later analysis, most CMV-associated TCR beta chains appeared to be HLA-restricted, and the HLA associations seemed to be driven largely by CMV exposure. A few of the identified cytomegalovirus-associated TCR beta chains were confirmed in vitro to be specific for cytomegalovirus antigens. In a later analysis, around 15,000 TCR beta sequences were associated with specific HLA alleles at a false discovery rate of 0.05. An association between a missense DCLRE1C variant and V-gene and J-gene trimming of TCR beta chains was found in a later genetic analysis and replicated in an independent cohort. Presence/absence analyses assumed roughly uniform sequencing depth across donors, an assumption that may not hold. Because counts were too low, around 17 rarely observed V segments, including chromosome 9 orphons, were left out of the earlier analysis of 587 of the donors. The 87-base-pair reads could not distinguish some IMGT-functional V segments, including TRBV6-2 and TRBV6-3, so those segments were excluded. A total of 164 TCR beta chains were listed by the study as associated with cytomegalovirus. Compared with equally common non-associated chains, HLA-associated TCR beta chains in a later analysis were more clonally expanded and had lower generation probabilities. Broadly in line with IMGT annotations, most TCR beta V segments showed up in productive rearrangements about 90% or about 30% of the time in an earlier analysis of 587 of the donors. Cytomegalovirus status was reported to be diagnosed by the classifier with high specificity and sensitivity in both the original and validation cohorts. Linkage disequilibrium might explain the correlated functional status among segregating V segments, but an unknown experimental factor could not be ruled out.

Sequences LNHNV (CDR1) and YYDKDF (CDR2) are obtained from the germline V gene (reference sequence). The CDR3 covers 17 residues, taking in both the cysteine and the phenylalanine. Just CDR3 DNA is preserved here, 51 bases in frame from base 1. Trimming accounts for 3 bases at V and 4 bases at J, while the number of junction bases matched to no gene is 12. Sequenced material: PBMCs. The clonotype originates from a girl aged 2-15 years in good health and CMV-seronegative. The sequence is built from TRBV15 and TRBJ2-5, with 9 bases matching TRBD1. The DNA reads as follows: TGTGCCACCAGCAGGAAACAGGGGGCGAATTTCCGAGAGACCCAGTACTTC. This yields the protein CATSRKQGANFRETQYF. With the rest looked up from the reference TRBV15 and TRBJ2-5 genes rather than sequenced, the full variable domain is DAMVIQNPRYQVTQFGKPVTLSCSQTLNHNVMYWYQQKSSQAPKLLFHYYDKDFNNEADTPDNFQSRRPNTSFCFLDIRSPGLGDTAMYLCATSRKQGANFRETQYFGPGTRLLVL.